A selection of T cell receptor beta chains follows, all from one sample in a study of shared clonotypes between healthy human individuals. The assay was immunoSEQ multiplex PCR, and TCRdb's table has in-frame clones only and misses some. The sample holds 2 million to 2.5 million clones, approximately 94% seen once. The sample taken for sequencing was naive CD4+ T cells sorted from blood. The origin of the receptors is a man younger than 30 in good health. CDR3s include the opening cysteine and the closing phenylalanine or tryptophan. A D gene is named only where the DNA matches it firmly. Clone size is stated in some rows and not others, as once, few, many or a class when expanded.

d_call: .
j_call: TRBJ2-7
v_call: TRBV28
clone_size: .
cdr3_aa: CASIQRGRMYEQYF
cdr3_nt: TGTGCCAGCATTCAAAGGGGGAGGATGTACGAGCAGTACTTC

d_call: TRBD1
j_call: TRBJ2-5
v_call: TRBV28
clone_size: .
cdr3_aa: CASSSPKDRGAQETQYF
cdr3_nt: TGTGCCAGCAGTTCACCGAAGGACAGGGGGGCTCAAGAGACCCAGTACTTC

d_call: TRBD1
j_call: TRBJ1-1
v_call: TRBV12-5
clone_size: .
cdr3_aa: CASGAGGANTEAFF
cdr3_nt: TGTGCTAGTGGAGCAGGGGGTGCAAACACTGAAGCTTTCTTT

d_call: .
j_call: TRBJ2-7
v_call: TRBV6-1
clone_size: .
cdr3_aa: CAGYGGGLVYEQYF
cdr3_nt: TGTGCCGGGTATGGCGGGGGCTTAGTCTACGAGCAGTACTTC

d_call: TRBD1
j_call: TRBJ2-7
v_call: TRBV5-4
clone_size: .
cdr3_aa: CASSSQKGAQGEQYF
cdr3_nt: TGTGCCAGCAGCTCCCAAAAGGGGGCGCAGGGCGAGCAGTACTTC

d_call: .
j_call: TRBJ1-1
v_call: TRBV7-9
clone_size: .
cdr3_aa: CASSARILNTEAFF
cdr3_nt: TGTGCCAGCAGCGCCCGCATCCTGAACACTGAAGCTTTCTTT

d_call: .
j_call: TRBJ1-2
v_call: TRBV19
clone_size: once
cdr3_aa: CASSILRDMYGYTF
cdr3_nt: TGTGCCAGTAGTATACTGCGGGACATGTATGGCTACACCTTC

d_call: TRBD2
j_call: TRBJ2-5
v_call: TRBV7-2
clone_size: .
cdr3_aa: CASSRGRLAVQETQYF
cdr3_nt: TGTGCCAGCAGCCGAGGGCGTCTAGCGGTCCAAGAGACCCAGTACTTC

d_call: TRBD2
j_call: TRBJ2-1
v_call: TRBV6-4
clone_size: .
cdr3_aa: CASSDAGLAGGPHFF
cdr3_nt: TGTGCCAGCAGTGACGCCGGACTAGCGGGGGGGCCCCATTTCTTC

d_call: .
j_call: TRBJ2-7
v_call: TRBV7-2
clone_size: .
cdr3_aa: CASSSVRAQRYEQYF
cdr3_nt: TGTGCCAGCAGCTCCGTGCGGGCCCAACGTTACGAGCAGTACTTC